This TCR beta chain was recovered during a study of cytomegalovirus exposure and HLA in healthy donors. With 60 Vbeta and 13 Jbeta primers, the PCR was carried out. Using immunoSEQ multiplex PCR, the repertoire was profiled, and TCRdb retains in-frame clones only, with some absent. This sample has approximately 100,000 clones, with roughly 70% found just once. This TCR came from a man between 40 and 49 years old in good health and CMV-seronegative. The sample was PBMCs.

The CDR3 reads CASSYPAYTGELFF. The CDR3, as DNA: TGCGCCAGCAGTTACCCAGCGTACACCGGGGAGCTGTTTTTT. The J gene is TRBJ2-2, the V gene TRBV5-1; D is uncertain. Germline V gene sequence: CDR1 SGHRS, CDR2 YFSETQ. Trimming pared 5 bases from V and 3 bases from J, leaving 11 bases between. The CDR3 extends over 14 amino acids.